This T cell receptor beta chain stems from a study of beta chain features in type 1 diabetes. Trimming took 6 bases from V and 7 from J; bases not matched to a gene: 4. The CDR3 extends over 12 amino acids. The germline gives CDR1 SNHLY, CDR2 FYNNEI. Reverse transcription of all isolated RNA meant that expressed TCRB transcripts were sequenced. Profiling relied on immunoSEQ multiplex PCR, and the TCRdb table lists in-frame clones only, not all of them. This sample yields about 350,000 clones, of which roughly 21% are seen a single time; around 0.044% belongs to the top ten. It was via CD45RO/CCR7/CD25/CD127/CD95/CD27 that CD4+ naive, central memory, regulatory and stem cell-like memory cells were sorted.

The chain combines TRBV2 with TRBJ1-2; 8 nucleotides agree with TRBD1. Sequencing was done on a sample of naive CD4+ T cells from blood. This clonotype was sampled from a woman between 18 and 29 years old in good health. DNA for the CDR3: TGTGCCAGCAGGGGACAGGTTTCTGGCTACACCTTC. Translating gives CASRGQVSGYTF.